Shown below are 22 T cell receptor beta chains from a single sample sequenced in a study of blood T cell repertoires in COVID-19. Libraries were prepared by immunoSEQ multiplex PCR; TCRdb keeps only in-frame clonotypes and omits some of them. The table shows around 190,000 clones, with 70% to 80% occurring only once. Sequenced sample: peripheral blood. Receptor source: a woman aged 40 to 49 with COVID-19, enrolled during active disease.

This chain joins TRBV5-1 and TRBJ2-7, with 7 positions matching TRBD1. The J segment lost 0 bases and the V segment lost 4 bases, leaving 7 bases of the junction unmatched. Germline CDR1 SGHRS, CDR2 YFSETQ. The CDR3 covers 15 residues. CDR3 amino acids: CASSPGQALSYEQYF. CDR3 DNA sequence: TGCGCCAGCAGCCCTGGACAGGCCCTCTCCTACGAGCAGTACTTC.

The chain's CDR3 is CASSDAGNTEAFF. CDR3 nucleotide sequence: TGCGCCAGCAGCGATGCGGGGAACACTGAAGCTTTCTTT. This rearrangement joins TRBV5-1 to TRBJ1-1; D remains ambiguous. CDR3 size: 13 residues. V lost 4 bases and J lost 1, with 8 bases in between. CDR1 is SGHRS, CDR2 YFSETQ, per germline.

This chain links TRBV5-1 with TRBJ1-2; TRBD1 aligns across 11 bases. The junction had 2 bases not matched to a gene; V was cut back by 2 bases and J by 2 bases. The CDR3 has 15 amino acids. Germline V gene data show CDR1 as SGHRS and CDR2 as YFSETQ. The CDR3 DNA follows: TGCGCCAGCAGCTTCTGGACAGGGGGCAACTATGGCTACACCTTC. The encoded protein is CASSFWTGGNYGYTF.

The chain is built from TRBV5-8 and TRBJ2-4, with 9 positions matching TRBD1. Losses at the gene ends were 0 bases for V and 6 bases for J; bases not matched to a gene: 4. The CDR3 sequence is 15 residues long. Germline CDR1 SGHTS, CDR2 YDEGEE. CDR3 DNA: TGTGCCAGCAGCTTGGCGGACAGGGGAGGAAACATTCAGTACTTC. This codes for CASSLADRGGNIQYF. Variable domain in full (rest from reference TRBV5-8 and TRBJ2-4): EAGVTQSPTHLIKTRGQQATLRCSPISGHTSVYWYQQALGLGLQFLLWYDEGEERNRGNFPPRFSGRQFPNYSSELNVNALELEDSALYLCASSLADRGGNIQYFGAGTRLSVL.

The chain couples TRBV12-3 or TRBV12-4 to TRBJ1-1; no clear D. This CDR3 comprises 13 residues. Trimming took 3 bases from V and 8 from J, leaving 13 bases between them. CDR3 amino acids: CASSFLGRVEAFF. The CDR3 DNA reads TGTGCCAGCAGTTTTTTGGGCAGAGTAGAAGCTTTCTTT.

In nucleotides, the CDR3 is TGTGCCAGTAGTATCCCGTTGGGCCAGCCCCAGCATTTT. As protein: CASSIPLGQPQHF. This chain connects TRBV19 to TRBJ1-5, with D uncertain. The CDR3 consists of 13 residues. Germline V CDR1 and CDR2: LNHDA, SQIVND (reference sequence). Trimming cost V 3 bases and J 7 bases, with 10 bases left between them.

The rearrangement joins TRBV6-5 to TRBJ1-5; D ambiguous. This CDR3 is 13 amino acids long. Trimming stripped 7 bases from V and 0 bases from J, with 7 bases between. CDR1 and CDR2 from the germline V gene are MNHEY and SVGAGI. CDR3 bases: TGTGCCAGCAACGGGGATAGCAATCAGCCCCAGCATTTT. Translated: CASNGDSNQPQHF.

The V gene is TRBV14, the J gene TRBJ2-1; D gene uncertain. Germline V CDR1 and CDR2: SGHDN, FVKESK. Trimming left V 0 bases short and J 4 bases short, with 16 bases between. The CDR3 totals 17 residues. The CDR3: CASSQDDLGYPYNEQFF. The CDR3 nucleotides are TGTGCCAGCAGCCAAGATGACTTGGGTTACCCTTACAATGAGCAGTTCTTC.

This clone was observed a single time. The chain employs TRBV7-7 and TRBJ2-7; 9 nucleotides match TRBD1. V dropped 10 bases and J dropped 3; count of bases not matched to a gene: 7. In germline, CDR1 is SSHAT, CDR2 FNYEAQ (reference sequence). The CDR3 is 13 amino acids. CDR3 sequence: CAMGDRAYYEQYF. CDR3 DNA sequence: TGTGCCATGGGGGACAGGGCTTACTACGAGCAGTACTTC. Full variable domain (missing parts from reference TRBV7-7 and TRBJ2-7): GAGVSQSPRYKVTKRGQDVTLRCDPISSHATLYWYQQALGQGPEFLTYFNYEAQPDKSGLPSDRFSAERPEGSISTLTIQRTEQRDSAMYRCAMGDRAYYEQYFGPGTRLTVT.

This clone was counted a single time. The chain carries TRBV6-2 or TRBV6-3 and TRBJ1-1; D is unclear. CDR1 is MNHEY and CDR2 is SVGEGT in the germline V gene. The CDR3 is 13 amino acids. The ends were cut back, 0 bases at V and 8 bases at J, with 10 bases in the middle. The chain's CDR3 is CASSYSTPSEAFF. The CDR3 nucleotides are TGTGCCAGCAGTTACTCGACACCCTCAGAAGCTTTCTTT.

The V call is TRBV6-1, the J call TRBJ1-2; 7 positions agree with TRBD1. V dropped 1 base and J dropped 3; count of bases not matched to a gene: 5. CDR3 length equals 15 residues. Germline-derived CDR1 and CDR2 are MNHNS and SASEGT. CDR3 region: CASSEGQGLDYGYTF. The CDR3 DNA is TGTGCCAGCAGTGAAGGACAGGGCCTAGACTATGGCTACACCTTC.

V and J are TRBV5-1 and TRBJ1-3; 10 bases match TRBD1. CDR3 size: 16 residues. Unmatched junction bases numbered 4, after V lost 4 bases and J lost 0 bases. Germline V gene data show CDR1 as SGHRS and CDR2 as YFSETQ. This chain's CDR3 is CASSTGQGSSGNTIYF. CDR3 in DNA: TGCGCCAGCAGCACGGGACAGGGGAGCTCTGGAAACACCATATATTTT.

The V call is TRBV7-3, the J call TRBJ2-5; weak D call: TRBD1 (6 bases). The germline V gene has CDR1 SGHTA and CDR2 FQGTGA. The CDR3 is made up of 17 amino acids. V lost 2 bases and J 2 bases, leaving 18 bases between the germline ends. The CDR3 bases are TGTGCCAGCAGCTTATCGGGAACGTGGGGGACACAAGAGACCCAGTACTTC. It is translated as CASSLSGTWGTQETQYF.

The rearrangement uses TRBV5-4 and TRBJ2-1; 8 nucleotides line up with TRBD2. Germline CDR1 and CDR2: SGHNT and YYREEE (reference sequence). V was pared by 0 bases and J by 7 bases, with 12 bases of the junction left unmatched. The CDR3 is made up of 17 amino acids. This CDR3 reads CASSLGLRREVKNEQFF. CDR3 sequence (DNA): TGTGCCAGCAGCTTGGGGCTACGGCGGGAGGTGAAAAATGAGCAGTTCTTC. The full variable domain, with the rest looked up from reference TRBV5-4 and TRBJ2-1, is ETGVTQSPTHLIKTRGQQVTLRCSSQSGHNTVSWYQQALGQGPQFIFQYYREEENGRGNFPPRFSGLQFPNYSSELNVNALELDDSALYLCASSLGLRREVKNEQFFGPGTRLTVL.

This chain links TRBV5-4 with TRBJ2-1; TRBD2 aligns across 10 bases. V shed 0 bases and J 3 bases; nucleotides not matched to a gene: 0. This CDR3 has 15 amino acids. Germline assignment: CDR1 SGHNT and CDR2 YYREEE (reference sequence). The CDR3 spells CASSLEREGYNEQFF. The CDR3 DNA is TGTGCCAGCAGCTTGGAGCGGGAGGGCTACAATGAGCAGTTCTTC.

This sequence joins TRBV7-2 and TRBJ2-1; D is perhaps TRBD2 (6 bases). Looked up from germline, CDR1 is SGHTA and CDR2 is FQGNSA. The CDR3 covers 15 residues. Trimming left V 4 bases short and J 3 bases short, with 13 bases between. CDR3 amino acids: CASSYPGTRYNEQFF. CDR3 DNA sequence: TGTGCCAGCAGCTACCCCGGGACTCGCTACAATGAGCAGTTCTTC.

The rearrangement uses TRBV19 and TRBJ2-3; the match to TRBD1 covers 8 bases. Per germline, CDR1 LNHDA and CDR2 SQIVND (reference sequence). After removal of 0 bases from V and 5 bases from J, the junction contained 22 bases not matched to a gene. There are 21 residues in the CDR3. CDR3 sequence (DNA): TGTGCCAGTAGTATAGAGAGGCGTCAGGAGGGGTCAGGGGGCCCCCGAGATACGCAGTATTTT. This translates into CASSIERRQEGSGGPRDTQYF.

This chain uses TRBV10-3 with TRBJ1-1, with D perhaps TRBD1 (5 bases). The CDR3 runs 13 residues. The ends were cut back, 2 bases at V and 5 bases at J, with 9 bases in the middle. Germline V CDR1 and CDR2: ENHRY, SYGVKD. In DNA form, the CDR3 reads TGTGCCATCAGTGAGACAGGTAGTACTGAAGCTTTCTTT. It translates to CAISETGSTEAFF.

The V gene is TRBV20-1, the J gene TRBJ2-7, with a weak D call TRBD2 (6 bases). CDR1 DFQATT and CDR2 SNEGSKA come from the germline V gene (reference sequence). The CDR3 has 13 residues. The V and J ends lost 3 bases and 6 bases respectively, with 15 bases between them. The CDR3 bases are TGCAGTGCTAGTCGGAGGGCCACGGGCGAGCAGTACTTC. As protein: CSASRRATGEQYF.

The table lists this clone with many counts. V is TRBV2 and J is TRBJ2-3; D gene uncertain. Trimming pared 6 bases from V and 2 bases from J, leaving 6 bases between. The CDR3 spans 12 residues. Germline loops: CDR1 SNHLY, CDR2 FYNNEI. The CDR3, as DNA: TGTGCCAGCAGCCAACTCACAGATACGCAGTATTTT. Its protein is CASSQLTDTQYF.

In regard to this clone: A junction boundary mismatches the germline segment, possibly from a read error. The V and J genes are TRBV28 and TRBJ2-7, with D tentatively TRBD2 (6 bases). From germline, CDR1 is MDHEN and CDR2 SYDVKM. The CDR3 has 11 residues. The CDR3, as DNA: TGTGCCAGCAGTCTTCGGGACTCCCTGGACTTC. Its translation: CASSLRDSLDF.

Regarding this clone: The junction departs from the called germline gene at one end, perhaps through a read error. The chain uses TRBV5-5 and TRBJ1-2; 7 bases map to TRBD1. Germline CDR1 is SGHKS and CDR2 is YYEKEE (reference sequence). The CDR3 is made up of 15 amino acids. CDR3: CASSKPGQERYGYIF. The CDR3 DNA sequence: TGTGCCAGCAGCAAACCAGGACAGGAGAGGTATGGCTACATCTTC.